This T cell receptor beta chain is from a study of Graves' ophthalmopathy and Graves' hyperthyroidism. Study-wide results and caveats: Prediction of ophthalmopathy progression reached around 70% sensitivity and approximately 73% specificity. Among expanded thyroid clonotypes above 0.001 frequency, most also occurred in blood.

To note about this clonotype: What it binds is unknown.

Amplifying from RNA transcripts, the study obtained TCR beta CDR3 regions. First-round RT-PCR employed HTBI primers, with a second-round multiplex PCR after it. TCRdb passed the multiplex PCR reads through MiXCR, listing each CDR3 protein once. The repertoire holds 650,000 to 800,000 distinct CDR3 sequences, with about two fifths as singletons. The receptor's source is an adult man with Graves' ophthalmopathy. The sequenced sample consisted of peripheral blood.

This chain's CDR3 is CASRASSLQREQYF. CDR3 in DNA: TGTGCCAGTAGGGCCAGCAGCCTCCAAAGGGAGCAGTACTTC. V usage is TRBV19 and J usage is TRBJ2-7, with D hard to call. Per the germline V gene, CDR1 is LNHDA and CDR2 is SQIVND (reference sequence). Trimming left V 6 bases short and J 7 bases short, with 19 bases between. This CDR3 is 14 amino acids long.